This paragraph reports one T cell receptor (beta chain). Its target is unknown. With 60 Vbeta and 13 Jbeta primers, the PCR was carried out. Method: immunoSEQ multiplex PCR; TCRdb's copy keeps in-frame clones and lacks some. This sample has roughly 33,000 clones, with roughly 78% found just once. These data belong to a study of cytomegalovirus exposure and HLA in healthy donors. Healthy bone marrow donors made up the cohort. The CDR3 sequence is 14 residues long. The germline V and J ends were trimmed by 2 bases and 2 bases, with 9 bases remaining between them. The germline V gene encodes CDR1 SGHTA and CDR2 FQGTGA. Study-wide results and limits: Overall, roughly 160 TCR beta chains were annotated as cytomegalovirus-associated. The authors considered a cluster of highly shared sequence variants likely to be a sequencing artifact. A later analysis reportedly identified an Asian-associated ancestry cluster as carrying fewer N-insertions than the approximately 670-donor mean.

Sequences were obtained from PBMCs. The chain joins TRBV7-3 to TRBJ1-1, with a weak D call TRBD1 (5 bases). This receptor was taken from a male donor in good health and CMV-seronegative. CDR3 bases: TGTGCCAGCAGCTTACTAGGGGTAAACACTGAAGCTTTCTTT. Amino acids: CASSLLGVNTEAFF.